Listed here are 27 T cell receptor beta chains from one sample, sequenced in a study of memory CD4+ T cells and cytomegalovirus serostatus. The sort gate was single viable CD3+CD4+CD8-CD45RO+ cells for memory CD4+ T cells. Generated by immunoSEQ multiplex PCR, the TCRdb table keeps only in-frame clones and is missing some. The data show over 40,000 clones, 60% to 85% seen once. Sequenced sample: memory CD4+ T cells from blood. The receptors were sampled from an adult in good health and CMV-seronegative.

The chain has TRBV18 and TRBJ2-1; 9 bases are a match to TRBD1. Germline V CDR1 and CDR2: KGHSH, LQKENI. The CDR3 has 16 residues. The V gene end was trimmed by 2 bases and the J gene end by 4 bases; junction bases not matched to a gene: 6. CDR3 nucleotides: TGTGCCAGCTCACCAACTGGGACAGGGAAGTACAATGAGCAGTTCTTC. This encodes CASSPTGTGKYNEQFF.

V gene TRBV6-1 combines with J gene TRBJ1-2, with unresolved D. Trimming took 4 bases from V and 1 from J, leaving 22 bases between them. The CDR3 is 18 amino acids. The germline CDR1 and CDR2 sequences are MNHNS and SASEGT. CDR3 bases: TGTGCCAGCAGTGCGACGAGCGCAGACGACTACCTTAACTATGGCTACACCTTC. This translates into CASSATSADDYLNYGYTF.

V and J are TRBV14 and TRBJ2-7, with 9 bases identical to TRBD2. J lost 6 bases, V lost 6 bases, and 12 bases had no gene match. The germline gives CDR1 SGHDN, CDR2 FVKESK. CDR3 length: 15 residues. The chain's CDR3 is CASSLPGLASREQYF. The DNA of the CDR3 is TGTGCCAGCAGTTTACCGGGACTAGCTTCCCGCGAGCAGTACTTC.

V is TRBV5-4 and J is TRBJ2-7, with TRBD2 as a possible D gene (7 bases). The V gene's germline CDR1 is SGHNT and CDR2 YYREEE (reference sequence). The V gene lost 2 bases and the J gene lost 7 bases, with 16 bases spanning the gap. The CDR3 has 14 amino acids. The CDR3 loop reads CASSLGGGAGEQYF. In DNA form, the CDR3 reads TGTGCCAGCAGCTTAGGAGGGGGGGCTGGGGAGCAGTACTTC.

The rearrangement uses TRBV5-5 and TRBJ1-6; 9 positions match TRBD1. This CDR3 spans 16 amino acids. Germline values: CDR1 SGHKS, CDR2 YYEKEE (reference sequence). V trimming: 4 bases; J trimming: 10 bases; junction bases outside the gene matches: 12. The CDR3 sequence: CASSLEGQGMGSPLHF. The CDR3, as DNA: TGTGCCAGCAGCCTCGAGGGACAGGGTATGGGGTCACCCCTCCACTTT.

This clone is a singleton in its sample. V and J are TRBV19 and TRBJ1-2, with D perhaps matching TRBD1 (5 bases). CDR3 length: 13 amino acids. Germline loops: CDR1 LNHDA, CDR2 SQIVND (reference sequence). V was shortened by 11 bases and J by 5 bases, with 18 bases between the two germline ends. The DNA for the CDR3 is TGTGCCGCCGGCGACAGCGCGGGGTATGGCTACACCTTC. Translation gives CAAGDSAGYGYTF.

This CDR3 is CASSRTGVYEKLFF. The CDR3 DNA reads TGTGCCAGCAGTAGGACAGGAGTATATGAAAAACTGTTTTTT. The chain is built from TRBV27 and TRBJ1-4; 7 bases line up with TRBD1. The V gene end was trimmed by 5 bases and the J gene end by 6 bases; junction bases not matched to a gene: 6. The CDR3 covers 14 residues. Germline V gene sequence: CDR1 MNHEY, CDR2 SMNVEV (reference sequence).

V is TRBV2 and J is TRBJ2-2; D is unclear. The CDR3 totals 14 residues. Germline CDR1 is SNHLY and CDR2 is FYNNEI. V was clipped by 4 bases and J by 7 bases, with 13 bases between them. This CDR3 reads CASSVGMGYGELFF. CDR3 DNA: TGTGCCAGCAGTGTAGGGATGGGGTACGGGGAGCTGTTTTTT.

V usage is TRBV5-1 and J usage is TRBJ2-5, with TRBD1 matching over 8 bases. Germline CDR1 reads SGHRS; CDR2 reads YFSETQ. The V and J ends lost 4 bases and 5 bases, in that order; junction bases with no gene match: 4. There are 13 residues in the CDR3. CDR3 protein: CASSTDRVETQYF. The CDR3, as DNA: TGCGCCAGCAGCACGGACAGGGTTGAGACCCAGTACTTC.

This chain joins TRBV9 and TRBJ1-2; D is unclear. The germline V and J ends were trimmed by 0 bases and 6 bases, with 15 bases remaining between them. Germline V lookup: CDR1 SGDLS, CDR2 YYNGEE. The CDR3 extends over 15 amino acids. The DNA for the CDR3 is TGTGCCAGCAGCGTAGGCCAAGGACTCATTCATGGCTACACCTTC. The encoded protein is CASSVGQGLIHGYTF. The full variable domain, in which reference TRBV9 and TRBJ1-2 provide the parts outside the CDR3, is DSGVTQTPKHLITATGQRVTLRCSPRSGDLSVYWYQQSLDQGLQFLIQYYNGEERAKGNILERFSAQQFPDLHSELNLSSLELGDSALYFCASSVGQGLIHGYTFGSGTRLTVV.

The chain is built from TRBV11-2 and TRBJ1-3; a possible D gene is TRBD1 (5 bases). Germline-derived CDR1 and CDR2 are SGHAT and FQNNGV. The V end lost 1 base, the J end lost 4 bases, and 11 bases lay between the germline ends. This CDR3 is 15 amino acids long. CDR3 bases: TGTGCCAGCAGCTTAGCGATGGGGCGAGGAAACACCATATATTTT. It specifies CASSLAMGRGNTIYF.

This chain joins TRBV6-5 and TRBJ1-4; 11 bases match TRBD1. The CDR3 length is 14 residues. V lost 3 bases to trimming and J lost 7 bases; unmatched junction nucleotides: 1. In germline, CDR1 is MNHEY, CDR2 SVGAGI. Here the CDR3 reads CASSYGTGGEKLFF. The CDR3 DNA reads TGTGCCAGCAGTTATGGGACAGGGGGTGAAAAACTGTTTTTT.

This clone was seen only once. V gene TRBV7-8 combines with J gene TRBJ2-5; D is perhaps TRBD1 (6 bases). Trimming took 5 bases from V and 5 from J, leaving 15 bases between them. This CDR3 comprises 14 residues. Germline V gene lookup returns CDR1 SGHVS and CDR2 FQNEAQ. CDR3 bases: TGTGCCAGCAGCCTCCAGGGGAATAGGGAGACCCAGTACTTC. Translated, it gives CASSLQGNRETQYF.

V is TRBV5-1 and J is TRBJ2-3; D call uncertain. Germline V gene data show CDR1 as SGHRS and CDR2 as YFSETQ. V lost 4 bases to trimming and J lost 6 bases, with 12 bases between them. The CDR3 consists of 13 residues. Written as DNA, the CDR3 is TGCGCCAGCAGCCAGCCTGGCCGGGATACGCAGTATTTT. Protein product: CASSQPGRDTQYF.

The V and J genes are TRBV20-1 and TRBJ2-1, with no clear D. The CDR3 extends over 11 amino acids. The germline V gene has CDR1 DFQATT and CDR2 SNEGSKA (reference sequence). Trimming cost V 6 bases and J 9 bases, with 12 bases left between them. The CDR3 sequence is CSAAVESEQFF. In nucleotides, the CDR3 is TGCAGTGCCGCGGTTGAAAGTGAGCAGTTCTTC.

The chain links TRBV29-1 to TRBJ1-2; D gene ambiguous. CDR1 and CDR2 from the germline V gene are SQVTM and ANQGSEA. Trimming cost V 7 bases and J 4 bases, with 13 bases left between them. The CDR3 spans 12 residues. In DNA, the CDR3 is TGCAGCGCCCGCACCGGACCCTATGGCTACACCTTC. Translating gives CSARTGPYGYTF.

CDR3 in DNA: TGTGCCAGCAAACGAGGACCTACCGGGGAGCTGTTTTTT. Protein sequence: CASKRGPTGELFF. This chain links TRBV2 with TRBJ2-2; D is unclear. CDR1 SNHLY and CDR2 FYNNEI come from the germline V gene. V lost 7 bases to trimming and J lost 5 bases, with 11 bases between them. The CDR3 length is 13 residues.

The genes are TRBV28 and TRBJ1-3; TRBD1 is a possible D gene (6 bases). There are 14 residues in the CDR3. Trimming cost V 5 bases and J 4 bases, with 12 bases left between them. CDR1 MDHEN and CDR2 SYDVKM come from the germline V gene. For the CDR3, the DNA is TGTGCCAGCAGTCCCACACAGGGAGGAAACACCATATATTTT. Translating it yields CASSPTQGGNTIYF. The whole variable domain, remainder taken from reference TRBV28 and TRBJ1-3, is DVKVTQSSRYLVKRTGEKVFLECVQDMDHENMFWYRQDPGLGLRLIYFSYDVKMKEKGDIPEGYSVSREKKERFSLILESASTNQTSMYLCASSPTQGGNTIYFGEGSWLTVV.

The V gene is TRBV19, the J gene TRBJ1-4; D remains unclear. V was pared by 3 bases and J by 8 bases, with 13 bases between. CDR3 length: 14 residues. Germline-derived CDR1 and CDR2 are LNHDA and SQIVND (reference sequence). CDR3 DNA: TGTGCCAGTAGTATGTGGTGGGGAGACGAAAAACTGTTTTTT. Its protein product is CASSMWWGDEKLFF.

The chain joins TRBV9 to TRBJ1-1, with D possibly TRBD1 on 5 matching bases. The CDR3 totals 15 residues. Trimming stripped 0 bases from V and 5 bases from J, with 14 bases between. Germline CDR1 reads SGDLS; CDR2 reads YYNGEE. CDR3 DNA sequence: TGTGCCAGCAGCGTAGCTATAGGGGCGGTGACTGAAGCTTTCTTT. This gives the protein CASSVAIGAVTEAFF.

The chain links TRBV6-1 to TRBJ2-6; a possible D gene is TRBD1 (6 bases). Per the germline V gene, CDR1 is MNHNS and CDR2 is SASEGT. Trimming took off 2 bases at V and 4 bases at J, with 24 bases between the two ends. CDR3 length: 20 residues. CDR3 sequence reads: CASSEKWRAALGAGANVLTF. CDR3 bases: TGTGCCAGCAGTGAAAAATGGCGGGCGGCCTTGGGGGCCGGGGCCAACGTCCTGACTTTC.

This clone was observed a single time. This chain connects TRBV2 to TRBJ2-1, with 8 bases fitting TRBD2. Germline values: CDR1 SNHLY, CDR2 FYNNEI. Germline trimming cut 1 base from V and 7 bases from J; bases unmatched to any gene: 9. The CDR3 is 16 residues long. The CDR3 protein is CASSEEFAGGRNEQFF. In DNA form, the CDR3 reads TGTGCCAGCAGTGAAGAGTTTGCGGGGGGTCGGAATGAGCAGTTCTTC. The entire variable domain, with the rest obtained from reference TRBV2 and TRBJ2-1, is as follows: EPEVTQTPSHQVTQMGQEVILRCVPISNHLYFYWYRQILGQKVEFLVSFYNNEISEKSEIFDDQFSVERPDGSNFTLKIRSTKLEDSAMYFCASSEEFAGGRNEQFFGPGTRLTVL.

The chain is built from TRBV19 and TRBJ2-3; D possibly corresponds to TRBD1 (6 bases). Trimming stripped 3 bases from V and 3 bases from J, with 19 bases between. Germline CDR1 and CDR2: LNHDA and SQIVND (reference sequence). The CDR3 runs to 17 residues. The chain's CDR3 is CASSMMGPDRGTDTQYF. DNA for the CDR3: TGTGCCAGTAGTATGATGGGTCCGGACAGAGGAACAGATACGCAGTATTTT. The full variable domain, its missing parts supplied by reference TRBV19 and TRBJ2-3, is DGGITQSPKYLFRKEGQNVTLSCEQNLNHDAMYWYRQDPGQGLRLIYYSQIVNDFQKGDIAEGYSVSREKKESFPLTVTSAQKNPTAFYLCASSMMGPDRGTDTQYFGPGTRLTVL.

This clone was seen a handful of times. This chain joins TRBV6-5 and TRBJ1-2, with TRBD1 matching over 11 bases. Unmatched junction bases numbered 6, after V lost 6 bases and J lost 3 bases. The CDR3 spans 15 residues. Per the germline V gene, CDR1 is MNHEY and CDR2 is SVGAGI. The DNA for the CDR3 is TGTGCCAGCAGCGGACAGGGGGCAGGAGACTATGGCTACACCTTC. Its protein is CASSGQGAGDYGYTF.

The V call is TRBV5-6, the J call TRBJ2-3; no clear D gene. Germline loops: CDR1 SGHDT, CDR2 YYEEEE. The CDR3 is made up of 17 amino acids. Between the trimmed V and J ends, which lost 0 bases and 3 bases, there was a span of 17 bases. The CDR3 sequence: CASSLAKFTSGTDTQYF. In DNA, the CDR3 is TGTGCCAGCAGCTTGGCAAAGTTCACCTCAGGTACAGATACGCAGTATTTT.

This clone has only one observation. The CDR3 here is CASSNTGTTQETQYF. In DNA form, the CDR3 reads TGTGCCAGCAGCAACACCGGGACCACACAAGAGACCCAGTACTTC. The chain combines TRBV7-2 with TRBJ2-5; D tentatively fits TRBD1 or TRBD2 (5 bases each). The CDR3 length is 15 residues. Germline V gene sequence: CDR1 SGHTA, CDR2 FQGNSA. V shed 5 bases and J shed 2 bases, with 15 bases lying between them.

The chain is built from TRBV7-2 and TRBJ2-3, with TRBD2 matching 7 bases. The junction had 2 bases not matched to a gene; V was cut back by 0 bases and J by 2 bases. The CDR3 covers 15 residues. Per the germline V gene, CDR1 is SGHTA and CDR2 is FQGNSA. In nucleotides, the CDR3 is TGTGCCAGCAGCTTAGCGGGGGGGTTCACAGATACGCAGTATTTT. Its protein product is CASSLAGGFTDTQYF.